The entry below describes one T cell receptor beta chain. CDR1 is SGHRS, CDR2 YFSETQ, per germline. V was pared by 2 bases and J by 8 bases, with 13 bases between. This CDR3 has 14 amino acids. The record originates from a study of blood T cell repertoires in COVID-19. Study at large: COVID-19 samples collected from the United States, Italy and Spain covered acute and convalescent phases.

The repertoire was sequenced with immunoSEQ multiplex PCR; TCRdb's copy has only in-frame clones and lacks some. Of around 93,000 clones in the sample, roughly 71% were seen once. The clonotype comes from a woman of 80 years or more with acute or convalescent COVID-19. The gene calls are TRBV5-1 and TRBJ1-4; weak D call: TRBD1 (6 bases). Sequencing input: peripheral blood. The CDR3 loop is CASSFGQGKEKLFF. The CDR3 DNA reads as TGCGCCAGCAGCTTCGGGCAGGGGAAGGAAAAACTGTTTTTT. Variable domain in full (rest from reference TRBV5-1 and TRBJ1-4): KAGVTQTPRYLIKTRGQQVTLSCSPISGHRSVSWYQQTPGQGLQFLFEYFSETQRNKGNFPGRFSGRQFSNSRSEMNVSTLELGDSALYLCASSFGQGKEKLFFGSGTQLSVL.